The 21 T cell receptor beta chains presented below share a single source sample, sequenced in a study of CD8+ T cells in alopecia areata. Sequencing templates came from extracted RNA that was reverse transcribed into cDNA. Sequenced by immunoSEQ multiplex PCR; TCRdb stores in-frame clones only, minus some. The sample comprises around 100,000 clones, roughly three fifths of which are singletons, and roughly 17% rests with the top ten. As for treatment: oral pan-JAK inhibitor, 5-10 mg twice daily. Sequences were derived from CD8+ T cells sorted from blood, sampled at approximately week 60, from a patient treated with tofacitinib. These receptors all stem from a human donor with alopecia areata.

The rearrangement links TRBV29-1 to TRBJ1-2, with 9 positions matching TRBD1. The CDR3 covers 13 residues. From germline, CDR1 is SQVTM and CDR2 ANQGSEA. After removal of 6 bases from V and 0 bases from J, the junction contained 2 bases not matched to a gene. CDR3 sequence reads: CSVRDRANYGYTF. The DNA of the CDR3 is TGCAGCGTCCGGGACAGGGCTAACTATGGCTACACCTTC.

This chain joins TRBV30 and TRBJ1-2; D perhaps matches TRBD1 (5 bases). The CDR3 is made up of 15 amino acids. Germline V gene sequence: CDR1 GTSNPN, CDR2 SVGIG (reference sequence). Trimming stripped 0 bases from V and 6 bases from J, with 17 bases between. The CDR3 region is CAWSVPPGPIDGYTF. Here the CDR3 DNA reads TGTGCCTGGAGTGTACCGCCAGGGCCTATCGATGGCTACACCTTC.

This chain connects TRBV29-1 to TRBJ2-5, with TRBD1 matching over 9 bases. The DNA matches TRBJ2-7 better at its end, which makes the J call doubtful. This CDR3 is 13 amino acids long. In germline, CDR1 is SQVTM, CDR2 ANQGSEA. The CDR3 sequence: CSVRTGGAYEQYF. Written as DNA, the CDR3 is TGCAGCGTTCGAACAGGGGGCGCTTACGAGCAGTACTTC.

The chain combines TRBV30 with TRBJ2-2; D unclear. V shed 1 base and J shed 3 bases, with 3 bases lying between them. In germline, CDR1 is GTSNPN, CDR2 SVGIG (reference sequence). The CDR3 is made up of 12 amino acids. The CDR3 DNA follows: TGTGCCTGGAGTGGGGACACCGGGGAGCTGTTTTTT. It yields the protein CAWSGDTGELFF. The complete variable domain, with remaining parts taken from reference TRBV30 and TRBJ2-2, reads SQTIHQWPATLVQPVGSPLSLECTVEGTSNPNLYWYRQAAGRGLQLLFYSVGIGQISSEVPQNLSASRPQDRQFILSSKKLLLSDSGFYLCAWSGDTGELFFGEGSRLTVL.

This sequence joins TRBV7-8 and TRBJ1-3, with D unresolved. Germline V gene sequence: CDR1 SGHVS, CDR2 FQNEAQ. Trimming cost V 5 bases and J 0 bases, with 14 bases left between them. The CDR3 sequence is 16 residues long. The CDR3 DNA reads as TGTGCCAGCAGCCAAACGGGTGGGAACTCTGGAAACACCATATATTTT. This translates into CASSQTGGNSGNTIYF.

The CDR3 sequence is CASSIGTAKNQPQHF. In nucleotides, the CDR3 is TGTGCCAGTAGTATCGGGACAGCAAAAAATCAGCCCCAGCATTTT. J is TRBJ1-5 and V is TRBV19; 7 positions agree with TRBD1. CDR3 size: 15 residues. Trimming cost V 3 bases and J 4 bases; bases outside gene matches: 6. Germline-derived CDR1 and CDR2 are LNHDA and SQIVND (reference sequence). The whole variable domain, filled in from reference TRBV19 and TRBJ1-5, reads DGGITQSPKYLFRKEGQNVTLSCEQNLNHDAMYWYRQDPGQGLRLIYYSQIVNDFQKGDIAEGYSVSREKKESFPLTVTSAQKNPTAFYLCASSIGTAKNQPQHFGDGTRLSIL.

This clone was found a few times. The J gene is TRBJ2-7, the V gene TRBV19; the D gene is possibly TRBD2 (7 bases). Trimming left V 4 bases short and J 7 bases short, with 14 bases between. Germline values: CDR1 LNHDA, CDR2 SQIVND (reference sequence). This CDR3 contains 13 residues. The chain's CDR3 is CASSTGGLGEQYF. The CDR3 region has the DNA TGTGCCAGTAGTACGGGGGGCCTCGGGGAGCAGTACTTC.

This chain connects TRBV7-9 to TRBJ1-4, with D unresolved. The germline gives CDR1 SEHNR, CDR2 FQNEAQ (reference sequence). The CDR3 spans 12 residues. V was clipped by 7 bases and J by 8 bases, with 11 bases between them. CDR3 DNA: TGTGCCAGCACCCATTGGGAGGAAAAACTGTTTTTT. Its protein is CASTHWEEKLFF.

This clone has more than one count but fewer than ten. J is TRBJ1-1 and V is TRBV4-1; no definite D call. V was cut by 8 bases and J by 4 bases, with 14 bases left in between. CDR1 is MGHRA, CDR2 YSYEKL, per germline. This CDR3 has 13 residues. The CDR3 is CASQTSEGTEAFF. The CDR3 nucleotides are TGCGCCAGCCAAACCTCGGAGGGCACTGAAGCTTTCTTT.

This chain uses TRBV7-6 with TRBJ1-5, with D unclear. The ends were cut back, 4 bases at V and 4 bases at J, with 11 bases in the middle. The CDR3 consists of 14 residues. Germline V lookup: CDR1 SGHVS, CDR2 FNYEAQ. The CDR3 coding sequence is TGTGCCAGCAGCTCCAACCCCGGGAATCAGCCCCAGCATTTT. Translated, it gives CASSSNPGNQPQHF.

For the CDR3, the DNA is TGTGCCAGCAGTGGGAGTTTTTCAGATACGCAGTATTTT. Residues: CASSGSFSDTQYF. The V and J genes are TRBV6-1 and TRBJ2-3, with D unresolved. Trimming took off 4 bases at V and 4 bases at J, with 9 bases between the two ends. This CDR3 has 13 residues. Germline CDR1 MNHNS, CDR2 SASEGT.

The CDR3 is CASSSRSGPGELFF. For the CDR3, the DNA is TGTGCCAGCAGCTCCCGATCCGGTCCCGGGGAGCTGTTTTTT. The genes are TRBV13 and TRBJ2-2; D remains ambiguous. CDR3 length equals 14 residues. V was trimmed by 4 bases and J by 6 bases, leaving 12 bases between them. Per germline, CDR1 PRHDT and CDR2 FYEKMQ (reference sequence).

This clone was found a few times. The J gene is TRBJ2-2, the V gene TRBV19; D possibly matches TRBD1 or TRBD2 (5 bases each). Trimming shortened V by 4 bases and J by 2 bases, and 8 bases separated the two germline ends. The CDR3 length is 14 residues. Looked up from germline, CDR1 is LNHDA and CDR2 is SQIVND (reference sequence). CDR3 in amino acids: CASSTRDNTGELFF. The CDR3, as DNA: TGTGCCAGTAGTACCCGGGACAACACCGGGGAGCTGTTTTTT.

This clone has a handful of counts. This chain links TRBV2 with TRBJ2-5; no reliable D call. With 8 bases removed from V and 5 bases from J, the gap between germline ends came to 6 bases. This CDR3 is built from 10 residues. CDR1 is SNHLY, CDR2 FYNNEI, per germline. In DNA, the CDR3 is TGTGCCAGCCAGTGGGAGACCCAGTACTTC. It translates to CASQWETQYF.

The chain is built from TRBV15 and TRBJ2-7; 8 bases map to TRBD2. Germline loops: CDR1 LNHNV, CDR2 YYDKDF (reference sequence). The CDR3 consists of 18 residues. V gave up 5 bases and J gave up 0 bases; unmatched junction bases: 15. The CDR3 loop is CATSSGGRGALNSYEQYF. The CDR3 coding sequence is TGTGCCACCAGCTCCGGAGGGCGGGGGGCCCTGAACTCCTACGAGCAGTACTTC.

This clone occurred once. This chain uses TRBV5-6 with TRBJ2-7; D is ambiguous. This CDR3 contains 14 residues. CDR1 SGHDT and CDR2 YYEEEE come from the germline V gene. V gave up 3 bases and J gave up 3 bases, with 13 bases separating them. The CDR3 reads CASSSGGAFYEQYF. In DNA form, the CDR3 reads TGTGCCAGCAGCTCCGGTGGTGCATTCTACGAGCAGTACTTC.

J is TRBJ1-6 and V is TRBV25-1; weak D call: TRBD1 (5 bases). The CDR3 runs 18 residues. Trimming took off 2 bases at V and 8 bases at J, with 22 bases between the two ends. CDR1 and CDR2 from the germline V gene are MGHDK and SYGVNS. DNA of the CDR3: TGTGCCAGCAGTGAACCCCGGGAGGGTGGGGCTCCGGATTCACCCCTCCACTTT. It is translated as CASSEPREGGAPDSPLHF.

The chain combines TRBV5-6 with TRBJ2-2, with 8 bases that match TRBD1. The CDR3 runs 14 residues. Germline CDR1 SGHDT, CDR2 YYEEEE. J gave up 3 bases and V 4 bases, and 2 bases lay outside the gene matches. The CDR3 sequence: CASSPGQDTGELFF. The CDR3 DNA is TGTGCCAGCAGCCCGGGACAGGACACCGGGGAGCTGTTTTTT.

The chain employs TRBV15 and TRBJ1-2; 9 nucleotides align to TRBD1. Germline V lookup: CDR1 LNHNV, CDR2 YYDKDF (reference sequence). This CDR3 is built from 15 residues. With 1 base clipped from V and 4 bases from J, the junction kept 4 bases outside the gene matches. The CDR3, as DNA: TGTGCCACCAGCAGAGCCACAGGGGGCGCCTATGGCTACACCTTC. Its translation is CATSRATGGAYGYTF. The full variable domain, its missing parts supplied by reference TRBV15 and TRBJ1-2, is DAMVIQNPRYQVTQFGKPVTLSCSQTLNHNVMYWYQQKSSQAPKLLFHYYDKDFNNEADTPDNFQSRRPNTSFCFLDIRSPGLGDTAMYLCATSRATGGAYGYTFGSGTRLTVV.

The chain employs TRBV27 and TRBJ1-4; 7 bases map to TRBD1. The germline V gene encodes CDR1 MNHEY and CDR2 SMNVEV (reference sequence). Losses at the gene ends were 5 bases for V and 4 bases for J; bases not matched to a gene: 13. This CDR3 region has 17 residues. CDR3 in DNA: TGTGCCAGCAGTGCCGAACCTCCGGGACAGAATAATGAAAAACTGTTTTTT. Residues: CASSAEPPGQNNEKLFF.

This chain's CDR3 is CASSVSPGENTEAFF. For the CDR3, the DNA is TGTGCCAGCAGCGTTAGCCCAGGGGAGAACACTGAAGCTTTCTTT. The gene calls are TRBV9 and TRBJ1-1; the D gene is possibly TRBD1 (6 bases). The CDR3 extends over 15 amino acids. Germline V gives CDR1 SGDLS, CDR2 YYNGEE. Trimming stripped 2 bases from V and 1 base from J, with 12 bases between.